This T cell receptor beta chain was observed in a study of radiotherapy plus CTLA-4 blockade in lung cancer (dated by TCRdb to 2017 to 2018). In terms of the full investigation: Objective responses were observed in 15% to 20% of enrolled patients, and disease control was achieved in 25% to 40%.

What the work shows at the level of the full study, not this receptor alone: The strongest predictors of response were reported to be early dynamic shifts in blood T cell clones along with a rise in serum interferon-beta following radiation. TCR clones derived from tumors expanded in peripheral blood after treatment with radiotherapy and ipilimumab.

In this study, focal radiation therapy paired with CTLA-4 blockade (ipilimumab) was tested in patients who had chemo-refractory metastatic non-small-cell lung cancer. The CDR3, cysteine through phenylalanine, is 18 amino acids long. Of all the DNA, just the CDR3 is kept, 54 bases in frame from base 1. The V and J ends are trimmed by 3 bases and 5 bases, leaving 22 bases between them. The germline V gene supplies CDR1 MNHNS and CDR2 SASEGT. A word on this clone: There is no known antigen for this receptor. No qualities accompany the bases; no much larger clone lies one base away. Other DNA sequences in this specimen translate into the identical CDR3.

To prepare the library, the immunoSEQ multiplex PCR assay was applied. What TCRdb holds here is the immuneACCESS table cut down to in-frame rearrangements. Part of the clones is not present; checked against another copy, under half of the missing clones reflect an unresolved V gene, and the others are unexplained. This sample comprises around 40,000 clones, roughly 75% of them detected only once. The top ten constitute 9.5% to 10% of the sample. The rearrangement joined TRBV6-1 to TRBJ1-4; the D gene lacks a confident call. The sequencing here drew on peripheral blood, taken from a patient treated with radiotherapy plus ipilimumab. The receptor comes from a human donor with non-small cell lung cancer who had stable disease on radiotherapy plus ipilimumab. This receptor has the CDR3 CASSDCPSLLVDNEKLFF. The DNA sequence is given as TGTGCCAGCAGTGACTGTCCAAGTCTCCTAGTCGACAATGAAAAACTGTTTTTT.